Listed here are 12 T cell receptor beta chains from one sample, sequenced in a study of human T cells and chemical hapten exposure. From the RACE reads, TCRdb called clonotypes with MiXCR, one entry per CDR3 protein. The sample shows around 120,000 distinct CDR3 sequences, roughly an eighth of them seen only once. Time point indicated: patch test 1, 2 weeks after DPC sensitization. Specified treatment: therapeutic diphenylcyclopropenone sensitization with weekly scalp DPC. The sequenced sample was whole blood, obtained in connection with sensitization to the hapten diphenylcyclopropenone (DPC). The receptors were sampled from a man younger than 35 with alopecia areata. Some clones in this sample may be carry-over from other donors' samples.

The rearrangement uses TRBV7-9 and TRBJ1-6; TRBD1 aligns across 7 bases. With 6 bases clipped from V and 17 bases from J, the junction kept 13 bases outside the gene matches. Germline V lookup: CDR1 SEHNR, CDR2 FQNEAQ (reference sequence). There are 13 residues in the CDR3. This CDR3 reads CASSLDRDSPFHF. CDR3 DNA: TGTGCCAGCAGTCTGGACCGGGACAGCCCCTTCCACTTT.

V usage is TRBV2 and J usage is TRBJ2-1; D gene ambiguous. The V end lost 7 bases, the J end lost 7 bases, and 11 bases lay between the germline ends. Germline CDR1 SNHLY, CDR2 FYNNEI. This CDR3 spans 12 amino acids. The CDR3 bases are TGTGCCAGCATTACAGAAGGGAATGAGCAGTTCTTC. Residues: CASITEGNEQFF.

This clonotype was recorded at least ten times. This chain links TRBV28 with TRBJ2-1, with 7 positions matching TRBD1. CDR1 is MDHEN, CDR2 SYDVKM, per germline. Trimming at V came to 5 bases and at J to 7 bases, leaving 8 bases not matched to a gene. The CDR3 has 14 amino acids. The CDR3 DNA reads as TGTGCCAGCAGTCCTCCGGGACAGCGGAATGAGCAGTTCTTC. This encodes CASSPPGQRNEQFF.

The table lists this clonotype with a few counts. J is TRBJ1-6 and V is TRBV12-3 or TRBV12-4, with D hard to call. CDR3 length: 15 amino acids. Trimming removed 6 bases at V and 0 bases at J, with 9 bases between. The CDR3 DNA reads as TGTGCCAGCAGCCGATCGAGCTCCTATAATTCACCCCTCCACTTT. Translation: CASSRSSSYNSPLHF.

This clonotype was seen more than once but under ten times. V gene TRBV11-2 combines with J gene TRBJ1-6, with a tentative D call TRBD1 (5 bases). CDR1 is SGHAT, CDR2 FQNNGV, per germline. This CDR3 has 13 amino acids. The ends were cut back, 8 bases at V and 5 bases at J, with 10 bases in the middle. DNA for the CDR3: TGTGCCAGCTCGGGGACGGATAATTCACCCCTCCACTTT. Translating gives CASSGTDNSPLHF.

There are a few counts of this clonotype. V gene TRBV4-3 combines with J gene TRBJ2-3; no firm D call. There are 14 residues in the CDR3. The germline CDR1 and CDR2 sequences are LGHNA and YSLEER. Trimming pared 3 bases from V and 0 bases from J, leaving 7 bases between. CDR3 in DNA: TGCGCCAGCAGCCACGACATTAGCACAGATACGCAGTATTTT. Residues: CASSHDISTDTQYF.

V is TRBV10-3 and J is TRBJ2-1, with 11 bases matching TRBD2. Germline V CDR1 and CDR2: ENHRY, SYGVKD. The CDR3 is made up of 16 amino acids. The V and J ends lost 6 bases and 3 bases, in that order; junction bases with no gene match: 7. CDR3 sequence (DNA): TGTGCCATCAGACTAGCGGGGGCCCGAGACTACAATGAGCAGTTCTTC. It codes for CAIRLAGARDYNEQFF.

The V call is TRBV12-3 or TRBV12-4, the J call TRBJ2-1; D is perhaps TRBD1 (6 bases). Trimming took off 8 bases at V and 0 bases at J, with 14 bases between the two ends. The CDR3 spans 15 residues. DNA for the CDR3: TGTGCCAGCTCCAAGACAGGCAACTCCTACAATGAGCAGTTCTTC. Protein product: CASSKTGNSYNEQFF.

This clonotype was counted at least ten times. The V call is TRBV7-2, the J call TRBJ2-5; D ambiguous. Germline CDR1 is SGHTA and CDR2 is FQGNSA. The CDR3 spans 17 residues. Trimming cost V 7 bases and J 4 bases, with 25 bases left between them. CDR3: CASTPSNQRLPRETQYF. DNA for the CDR3: TGTGCCAGCACCCCTTCGAACCAAAGGTTACCGAGAGAGACCCAGTACTTC.

The chain is built from TRBV5-1 and TRBJ1-5, with 8 bases matching TRBD1. Germline V gene data show CDR1 as SGHRS and CDR2 as YFSETQ. V lost 1 base and J lost 5; bases outside the gene matches: 5. The CDR3 runs to 15 residues. The CDR3 bases are TGCGCCAGCAGCTTGTGGGCAGGGGGCTATCAGCCCCAGCATTTT. The encoded protein is CASSLWAGGYQPQHF. Based on the CDR3 plus reference TRBV5-1 and TRBJ1-5, the full variable domain is KAGVTQTPRYLIKTRGQQVTLSCSPISGHRSVSWYQQTPGQGLQFLFEYFSETQRNKGNFPGRFSGRQFSNSRSEMNVSTLELGDSALYLCASSLWAGGYQPQHFGDGTRLSIL.

The chain employs TRBV4-2 and TRBJ1-2; D is unresolved. V lost 1 base to trimming and J lost 0 bases, with 9 bases between them. Germline V gene lookup returns CDR1 LGHNA and CDR2 YNFKEQ. There are 15 residues in the CDR3. CDR3 sequence: CASSQAGGSNYGYTF. CDR3 bases: TGTGCCAGCAGCCAAGCGGGCGGGTCTAACTATGGCTACACCTTC.

In its sample, this clonotype was seen a few times. J is TRBJ1-3 and V is TRBV10-3; TRBD1 matches 8 bases. Germline V lookup: CDR1 ENHRY, CDR2 SYGVKD. V trimming: 4 bases; J trimming: 0 bases; junction bases outside the gene matches: 2. The length of the CDR3 is 15 residues. The DNA of the CDR3 is TGTGCCATCAGTGGGGGACAGGACTCTGGAAACACCATATATTTT. This sequence encodes CAISGGQDSGNTIYF.